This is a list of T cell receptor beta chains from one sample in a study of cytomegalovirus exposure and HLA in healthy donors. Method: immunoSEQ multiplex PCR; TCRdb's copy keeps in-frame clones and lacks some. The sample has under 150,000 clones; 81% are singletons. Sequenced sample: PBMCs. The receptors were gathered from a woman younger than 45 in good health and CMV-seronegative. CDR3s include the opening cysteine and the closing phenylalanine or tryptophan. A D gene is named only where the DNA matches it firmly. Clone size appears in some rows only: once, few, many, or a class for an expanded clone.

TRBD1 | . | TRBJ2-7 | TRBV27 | CASSPWTGSYEQYF | TGTGCCAGCAGTCCTTGGACAGGGAGCTACGAGCAGTACTTC
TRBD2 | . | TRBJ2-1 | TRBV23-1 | CASSRVAGVYNEQFF | TGCGCCAGCAGTCGAGTAGCGGGAGTTTACAATGAGCAGTTCTTC
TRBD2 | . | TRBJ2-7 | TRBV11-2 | CASSLELAGQSYEQYF | TGTGCCAGCAGCTTAGAATTAGCGGGGCAATCCTACGAGCAGTACTTC
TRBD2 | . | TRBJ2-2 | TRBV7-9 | CASSARLLAGGPTGELFF | TGTGCCAGCAGCGCCCGATTACTAGCGGGAGGGCCCACCGGGGAGCTGTTTTTT
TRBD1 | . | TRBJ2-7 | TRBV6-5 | CAIGTEPGEQYF | TGTGCCATCGGGACAGAGCCTGGCGAGCAGTACTTC
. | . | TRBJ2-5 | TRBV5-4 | CASSLAAGIQYF | TGTGCCAGCAGCTTGGCCGCGGGGATCCAGTACTTC
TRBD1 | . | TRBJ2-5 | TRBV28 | CASSFRTTGVETQYF | TGTGCCAGCAGTTTCCGTACGACAGGGGTCGAGACCCAGTACTTC
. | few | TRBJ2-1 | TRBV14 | CASSQDYAREQFF | TGTGCCAGCAGCCAAGATTATGCCAGGGAGCAGTTCTTC
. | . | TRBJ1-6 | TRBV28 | CASSSPGTINSPLHF | TGTGCCAGCAGTTCCCCCGGGACAATCAATTCACCCCTCCACTTT
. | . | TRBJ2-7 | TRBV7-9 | CASSLSNLASGEQYF | TGTGCCAGCAGCTTATCCAACCTGGCGTCAGGGGAGCAGTACTTC
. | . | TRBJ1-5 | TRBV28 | CASSLWGRDKGNQPQHF | TGTGCCAGCAGTTTATGGGGCAGGGATAAGGGCAATCAGCCCCAGCATTTT
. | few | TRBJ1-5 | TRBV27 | CAGYGGLGQPQHF | TGTGCCGGCTACGGGGGGCTGGGTCAGCCCCAGCATTTT
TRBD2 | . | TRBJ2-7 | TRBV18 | CASSPQQNAGGGYEQYF | TGTGCCAGCTCACCACAGCAGAACGCGGGAGGGGGCTACGAGCAGTACTTC
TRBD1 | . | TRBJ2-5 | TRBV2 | CASEKGALPQYF | TGTGCCAGCGAAAAGGGGGCCCTTCCCCAGTACTTC
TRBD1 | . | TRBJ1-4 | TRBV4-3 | CASSQGPRDRGNEKLFF | TGCGCCAGCAGCCAAGGGCCCCGGGACAGGGGAAATGAAAAACTGTTTTTT
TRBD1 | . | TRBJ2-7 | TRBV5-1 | CASSLTGQGGYEQYF | TGCGCCAGCAGCTTGACGGGACAGGGCGGGTACGAGCAGTACTTC
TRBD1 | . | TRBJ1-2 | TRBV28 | CASSFRDRGQGYGHTF | TGTGCCAGCAGTTTTAGGGACAGGGGGCAGGGGTATGGCCACACCTTC
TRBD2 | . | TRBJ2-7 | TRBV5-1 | CASSWGLAGGSSYEQYF | TGCGCCAGCAGCTGGGGACTAGCGGGAGGGTCTTCCTACGAGCAGTACTTC
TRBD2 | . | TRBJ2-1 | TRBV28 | CASSLKGGIYNEQFF | TGTGCCAGCAGTTTAAAGGGAGGGATCTACAATGAGCAGTTCTTC
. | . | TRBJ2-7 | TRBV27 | CASSSQGYEQYF | TGTGCCAGCAGTTCACAGGGCTACGAGCAGTACTTC
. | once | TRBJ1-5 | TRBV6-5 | CASSYIRGANQPQHF | TGTGCCAGCAGTTACATCCGGGGAGCCAATCAGCCCCAGCATTTT
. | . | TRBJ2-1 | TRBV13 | CASSPWPLSDATYNEQFF | TGTGCCAGCAGCCCATGGCCCCTGAGCGACGCCACCTACAATGAGCAGTTCTTC
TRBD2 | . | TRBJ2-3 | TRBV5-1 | CASSSTSGTDTQYF | TGCGCCAGCAGCTCGACTAGCGGCACAGATACGCAGTATTTT
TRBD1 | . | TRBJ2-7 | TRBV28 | CASSPRPGTGIYEQYF | TGTGCCAGCAGTCCCCGCCCCGGGACAGGGATCTACGAGCAGTACTTC
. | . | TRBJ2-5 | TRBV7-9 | CSSSQIGQGPSSETQYF | TGTTCCAGCAGTCAAATCGGTCAGGGGCCCTCTTCGGAGACCCAGTACTTC
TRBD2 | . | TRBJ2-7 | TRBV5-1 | CASSLAGKGGSSYEQYF | TGCGCCAGCAGCTTGGCCGGTAAGGGAGGGAGCTCCTACGAGCAGTACTTC
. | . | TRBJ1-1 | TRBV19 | CASSIGGGVTEAFF | TGTGCCAGTAGTATAGGAGGGGGGGTCACTGAAGCTTTCTTT
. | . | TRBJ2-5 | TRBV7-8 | CASSLAGAQETQYF | TGTGCCAGCAGCTTAGCGGGGGCCCAAGAGACCCAGTACTTC
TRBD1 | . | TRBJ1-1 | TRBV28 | CASSSPDRGGRAFF | TGTGCCAGCAGTTCACCCGACAGGGGAGGTCGTGCTTTCTTT
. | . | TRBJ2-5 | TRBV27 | CASSPNPPQETQYF | TGTGCCAGCAGCCCAAATCCCCCCCAAGAGACCCAGTACTTC
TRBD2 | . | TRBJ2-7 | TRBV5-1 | CASSTLAGRDEQYF | TGCGCCAGCAGCACGCTAGCGGGGCGGGATGAGCAGTACTTC
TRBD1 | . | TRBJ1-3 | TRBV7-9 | CASSRIWEQGLAGNTIYF | TGTGCCAGCAGCCGTATTTGGGAACAGGGGCTAGCTGGAAACACCATATATTTT
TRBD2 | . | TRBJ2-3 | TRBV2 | CASWRLAGTDTQYF | TGTGCCAGCTGGCGACTAGCGGGAACAGATACGCAGTATTTT
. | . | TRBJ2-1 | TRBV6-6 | CASSPRKGELHEQFF | TGTGCCAGCAGCCCGCGAAAGGGGGAGCTCCATGAGCAGTTCTTC
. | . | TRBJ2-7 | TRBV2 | CASRGYRRTSSYEQYF | TGTGCCAGCAGGGGTTATAGGAGAACGAGCTCCTACGAGCAGTACTTC
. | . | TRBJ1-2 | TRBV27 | CASTNNHRGRGYTF | TGTGCCAGCACAAACAACCATAGGGGGAGAGGCTACACCTTC
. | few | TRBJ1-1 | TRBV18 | CASSPSKQGNTEAFF | TGTGCCAGCTCACCGTCAAAACAGGGGAACACTGAAGCTTTCTTT
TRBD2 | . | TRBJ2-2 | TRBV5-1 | CASSPLAGRTGELFF | TGCGCCAGCAGCCCTCTAGCGGGACGAACCGGGGAGCTGTTTTTT
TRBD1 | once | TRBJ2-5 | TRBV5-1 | CASSPGQGFETQYF | TGCGCCAGCAGCCCAGGACAGGGGTTCGAGACCCAGTACTTC
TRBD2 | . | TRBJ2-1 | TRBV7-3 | CASSLLEGTSGRGGQFF | TGTGCCAGCAGCTTACTCGAAGGGACTAGCGGGAGGGGAGGGCAGTTCTTC
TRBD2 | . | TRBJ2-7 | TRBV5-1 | CASSLATSEDSYEQYF | TGCGCCAGCAGCTTAGCAACTAGCGAGGACTCCTACGAGCAGTACTTC
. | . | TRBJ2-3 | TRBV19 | CASSIGTGTDTQYF | TGTGCCAGTAGTATAGGTACAGGCACAGATACGCAGTATTTT
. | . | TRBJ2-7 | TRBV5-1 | CASALAQVPYEQYF | TGCGCCAGCGCCCTTGCACAGGTTCCCTACGAGCAGTACTTC
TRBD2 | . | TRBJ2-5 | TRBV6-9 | CASKGASGGITEETQYF | TGTGCCAGCAAGGGGGCTAGCGGGGGGATAACTGAAGAGACCCAGTACTTC